The 12 T cell receptor beta chains presented below share a single source sample, sequenced in a study of blood T cell repertoires in COVID-19. The assay was immunoSEQ multiplex PCR, and TCRdb's table has in-frame clones only and misses some. The data contain 200,000 to 250,000 clones, about 90% of them seen just once; the ten biggest clones take up just over 3%. Sequenced input: peripheral blood. These receptors were obtained from a woman between 25 and 40 years old who had recovered from COVID-19.

The genes are TRBV2 and TRBJ2-4; 7 bases map to TRBD1. V shed 6 bases and J 4 bases; nucleotides not matched to a gene: 3. Germline assignment: CDR1 SNHLY and CDR2 FYNNEI. The CDR3 extends over 13 amino acids. The chain's CDR3 is CASSVGQKNIQYF. DNA of the CDR3: TGTGCCAGCAGCGTGGGACAGAAAAACATTCAGTACTTC.

V and J are TRBV4-1 and TRBJ2-7, with 8 bases identical to TRBD1. V shed 3 bases and J 2 bases; nucleotides not matched to a gene: 9. Germline-derived CDR1 and CDR2 are MGHRA and YSYEKL. The CDR3 totals 16 residues. DNA of the CDR3: TGCGCCAGCAGCCAGGCGAGGACAGGGAGCGCCTACGAGCAGTACTTC. Amino acid sequence: CASSQARTGSAYEQYF.

This chain joins TRBV5-3 and TRBJ2-5; 11 positions agree with TRBD1. TRBV5-3 carries the ORF label, with uncertain function. This CDR3 spans 18 amino acids. The J segment lost 3 bases and the V segment lost 4 bases, leaving 14 bases of the junction unmatched. The CDR3 loop reads CARSTGQGASLGEETQYF. Here the CDR3 DNA reads TGTGCCAGAAGCACTGGACAGGGGGCATCCCTAGGGGAAGAGACCCAGTACTTC.

The chain employs TRBV5-6 and TRBJ2-5, with D possibly being TRBD1 (6 bases). CDR3 size: 15 residues. The ends were cut back, 2 bases at V and 5 bases at J, with 16 bases in the middle. Germline V gene data show CDR1 as SGHDT and CDR2 as YYEEEE. DNA of the CDR3: TGTGCCAGCAGCTTTGGGCAGGAAAGGGGGGAGACCCAGTACTTC. It specifies CASSFGQERGETQYF. Full variable domain (missing parts from reference TRBV5-6 and TRBJ2-5): DAGVTQSPTHLIKTRGQQVTLRCSPKSGHDTVSWYQQALGQGPQFIFQYYEEEERQRGNFPDRFSGHQFPNYSSELNVNALLLGDSALYLCASSFGQERGETQYFGPGTRLLVL.

The V gene is TRBV4-3, the J gene TRBJ2-7; TRBD2 is a possible D gene (6 bases). V gave up 5 bases and J gave up 2 bases, with 10 bases separating them. This CDR3 is built from 13 residues. Germline CDR1 reads LGHNA; CDR2 reads YSLEER. This CDR3 is CASSGGATYEQYF. The CDR3 DNA reads TGCGCCAGCAGCGGCGGGGCGACCTACGAGCAGTACTTC.

This clone was seen once. CDR3 protein: CASSQGTSGSTDTQYF. CDR3 nucleotide sequence: TGTGCCAGCAGCCAAGGGACTAGCGGCAGCACAGATACGCAGTATTTT. The rearrangement joins TRBV4-2 to TRBJ2-3, with TRBD2 identical over 10 bases. The CDR3 length is 16 residues. From germline, CDR1 is LGHNA and CDR2 YNFKEQ. V trimming: 1 base; J trimming: 0 bases; junction bases outside the gene matches: 1.

The J gene is TRBJ2-5, the V gene TRBV19; a weak D match, TRBD1 (6 bases). The germline V gene has CDR1 LNHDA and CDR2 SQIVND (reference sequence). Between the trimmed V and J ends, which lost 1 base and 5 bases, there was a span of 14 bases. This CDR3 is built from 15 residues. CDR3 region: CASSIGTGSRETQYF. The CDR3 DNA reads TGTGCCAGTAGTATAGGTACAGGGAGTAGGGAGACCCAGTACTTC.

This clone was observed a single time. The chain joins TRBV19 to TRBJ1-5; D ambiguous. V was trimmed by 3 bases and J by 2 bases, leaving 17 bases between them. CDR3 length: 17 residues. Germline assignment: CDR1 LNHDA and CDR2 SQIVND (reference sequence). The DNA of the CDR3 is TGTGCCAGTAGTATCCCCCGGTCCCGTCTCGGCAATCAGCCCCAGCATTTT. This gives the protein CASSIPRSRLGNQPQHF.

CDR3 sequence reads: CASTLSGLPDGYTF. The CDR3 bases are TGTGCCAGTACCCTCAGCGGGCTCCCTGATGGCTACACCTTC. The rearrangement links TRBV19 to TRBJ1-2; no clear D gene. V was clipped by 7 bases and J by 6 bases, with 18 bases between them. The CDR3 is made up of 14 amino acids. Germline assignment: CDR1 LNHDA and CDR2 SQIVND (reference sequence).

The chain carries TRBV2 and TRBJ1-1; tentative D call: TRBD1 (5 bases). The germline V and J ends were trimmed by 2 bases and 0 bases, with 13 bases remaining between them. Germline loops: CDR1 SNHLY, CDR2 FYNNEI. The CDR3 has 16 residues. This CDR3 reads CASSERVRGMNTEAFF. The CDR3, as DNA: TGTGCCAGCAGTGAAAGGGTAAGGGGAATGAACACTGAAGCTTTCTTT.

This sequence joins TRBV6-5 and TRBJ2-7; 7 bases fit TRBD1. V shed 6 bases, J shed 2 bases, and the junction held 7 bases outside the gene matches. The CDR3 consists of 14 residues. Germline CDR1 MNHEY, CDR2 SVGAGI. Here the CDR3 DNA reads TGTGCCAGCAGGGCTACCGGGACAGCCTACGAGCAGTACTTC. This sequence encodes CASRATGTAYEQYF.

The chain employs TRBV15 and TRBJ2-2, with 7 bases that match TRBD2. The J segment lost 7 bases and the V segment lost 2 bases, leaving 10 bases of the junction unmatched. This CDR3 region has 16 residues. Per germline, CDR1 LNHNV and CDR2 YYDKDF (reference sequence). The CDR3 DNA is TGTGCCACCAGCAGATTCTGGGAGGGTCTCGGCGGGGAGCTGTTTTTT. As protein: CATSRFWEGLGGELFF.